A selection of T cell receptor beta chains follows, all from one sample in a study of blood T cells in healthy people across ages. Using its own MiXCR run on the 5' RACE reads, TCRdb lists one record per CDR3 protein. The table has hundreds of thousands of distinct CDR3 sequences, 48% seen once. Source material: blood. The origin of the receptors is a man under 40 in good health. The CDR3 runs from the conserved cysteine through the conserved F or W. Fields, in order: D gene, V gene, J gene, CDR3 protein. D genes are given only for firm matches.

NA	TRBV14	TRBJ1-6	CASSQARGSNSPLHF
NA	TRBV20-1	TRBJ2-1	CSARSGHNEQFF
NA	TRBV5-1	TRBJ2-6	CASSLGPGSSGANVLNF
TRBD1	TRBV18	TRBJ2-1	CASSRGGQGGQNEQFF
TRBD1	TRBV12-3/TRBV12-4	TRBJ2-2	CASRTGSETGELFF
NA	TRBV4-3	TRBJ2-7	CASSQDVGSYEQYF
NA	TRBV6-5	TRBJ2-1	CASRDTGIFYNEQFF
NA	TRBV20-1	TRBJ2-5	CSARGGRGQETQYF
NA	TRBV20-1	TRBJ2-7	CSAGDYEQYF
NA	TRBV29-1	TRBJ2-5	CSVEGGGTAVQETQYF
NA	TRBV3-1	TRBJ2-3	CASSQERTSRTDTQYF
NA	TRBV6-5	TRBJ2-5	CASSRYPQGRETQYF